Following are 16 T cell receptor beta chains from one sample sequenced in a study of T cells in Graves' hyperthyroidism and ophthalmopathy. Amplified TCR beta CDR3 regions came from RNA transcripts. HTBI primers were employed in a first-round RT-PCR of the TCR CDR3. One entry per CDR3 protein, called by TCRdb with MiXCR from the multiplex PCR reads. The data hold 300,000 to 400,000 distinct CDR3 sequences, with over 15% observed a single time. The sample taken for sequencing was blood. The receptors shown here come from a woman in her 50s with Graves' hyperthyroidism.

The chain joins TRBV20-1 to TRBJ2-5, with a possible D match to TRBD2 (6 bases). Deletions cut 1 base from V and 7 bases from J, with 25 bases between. Germline V gene lookup returns CDR1 DFQATT and CDR2 SNEGSKA (reference sequence). The CDR3 spans 17 residues. The CDR3 region has the DNA TGCAGTGCTAGAGCCCCGGCCGGGAGCCGACTCGAGGTGACCCAGTACTTC. Translation gives CSARAPAGSRLEVTQYF.

This clonotype was counted a few times. This rearrangement joins TRBV28 to TRBJ1-6, with 11 positions matching TRBD1. CDR1 and CDR2 (germline): MDHEN, SYDVKM. This CDR3 is built from 18 residues. Trimming cost V 2 bases and J 4 bases; bases outside gene matches: 7. The chain's CDR3 is CASSLRDRGIYYNSPLHF. For the CDR3, the DNA is TGTGCCAGCAGTTTACGGGACAGGGGGATTTATTATAATTCACCCCTCCACTTT.

This clonotype turned up a few times. The rearrangement uses TRBV20-1 and TRBJ2-1, with D perhaps TRBD2 (6 bases). The CDR3 loop spans 13 amino acids. V lost 0 bases, J lost 10 bases, and 13 bases lay in between. Looked up from germline, CDR1 is DFQATT and CDR2 is SNEGSKA (reference sequence). CDR3 nucleotide sequence: TGCAGTGCTAGAGATTCGGGAGATGGCGAGCAGTTCTTC. It specifies CSARDSGDGEQFF.

The chain combines TRBV20-1 with TRBJ1-1; TRBD1 agrees at 11 bases. V dropped 5 bases and J dropped 1; count of bases not matched to a gene: 9. The CDR3 has 16 residues. Germline CDR1 is DFQATT and CDR2 is SNEGSKA (reference sequence). The CDR3 reads CSAPRTGGPGNTEAFF. In DNA form, the CDR3 reads TGCAGTGCTCCAAGGACAGGGGGCCCGGGGAACACTGAAGCTTTCTTT.

The chain links TRBV7-9 to TRBJ2-5; 9 positions match TRBD1. The V segment lost 5 bases and the J segment 8 bases; nucleotides outside the gene matches: 9. The CDR3 spans 14 residues. CDR1 and CDR2 (germline): SEHNR, FQNEAQ (reference sequence). The CDR3 loop reads CASSDTPGQGTQYF. Written as DNA, the CDR3 is TGTGCCAGCAGCGACACCCCGGGACAGGGTACCCAGTACTTC.

This sequence joins TRBV7-3 and TRBJ1-6; D is unresolved. With 5 bases removed from V and 6 bases from J, the gap between germline ends came to 11 bases. The germline gives CDR1 SGHTA, CDR2 FQGTGA. The CDR3 runs to 14 residues. The CDR3 sequence is CASSHLGLNSPLHF. CDR3 sequence (DNA): TGTGCCAGCAGCCACCTCGGGCTTAATTCACCCCTCCACTTT.

Written as DNA, the CDR3 is TGCAGTGCTTCCGGGACGGGTGGGGAAGAGACCCAGTACTTC. Translation: CSASGTGGEETQYF. The chain recombines TRBV20-1 with TRBJ2-5; either TRBD1 or TRBD2 may supply D (5 bases each). From germline, CDR1 is DFQATT and CDR2 SNEGSKA (reference sequence). Deletions cut 5 bases from V and 3 bases from J, with 16 bases between. CDR3 length: 14 residues.

This clonotype was recorded at least ten times. The genes are TRBV2 and TRBJ2-7; D remains ambiguous. The V end lost 4 bases, the J end lost 0 bases, and 7 bases lay between the germline ends. This CDR3 is built from 13 residues. Germline loops: CDR1 SNHLY, CDR2 FYNNEI. This CDR3 is CASSVGDSYEQYF. CDR3 coding DNA: TGTGCCAGCAGTGTGGGCGACTCCTACGAGCAGTACTTC.

This clonotype was seen many times. This chain joins TRBV20-1 and TRBJ1-5, with D uncertain. Per germline, CDR1 DFQATT and CDR2 SNEGSKA (reference sequence). Trimming removed 4 bases at V and 4 bases at J, with 8 bases between. CDR3 size: 12 residues. The CDR3 DNA follows: TGCAGTGCTACGGACGGAAATCAGCCCCAGCATTTT. As protein: CSATDGNQPQHF.

This clonotype was observed a few times. The CDR3 is CASSLVGQVEQYV. Here the CDR3 DNA reads TGTGCCAGCAGCTTAGTTGGGCAGGTTGAGCAGTACGTC. The rearrangement uses TRBV7-2 and TRBJ2-7, with D unresolved. Per germline, CDR1 SGHTA and CDR2 FQGNSA. The CDR3 covers 13 residues. V gave up 1 base and J gave up 7 bases, with 11 bases separating them.

The chain employs TRBV6-1 and TRBJ2-5; D is possibly TRBD1 (5 bases). CDR1 and CDR2 (germline): MNHNS, SASEGT. The ends were cut back, 0 bases at V and 3 bases at J, with 5 bases in the middle. The CDR3 covers 13 residues. In DNA, the CDR3 is TGTGCCAGCAGTGAAGCCAGGGAAGAGACCCAGTACTTC. It translates to CASSEAREETQYF.

This clonotype was found a few times. The chain has TRBV5-4 and TRBJ1-2; the match to TRBD1 covers 7 bases. This CDR3 is 14 amino acids long. Germline trimming cut 2 bases from V and 8 bases from J; bases unmatched to any gene: 9. The germline V gene encodes CDR1 SGHNT and CDR2 YYREEE (reference sequence). The CDR3 DNA sequence: TGTGCCAGCAGCTTATCCGGGACAGCGGACGGCTACACCTTC. This gives the protein CASSLSGTADGYTF.

In its sample, this clonotype was seen a few times. J is TRBJ1-2 and V is TRBV3-1; 11 nucleotides agree with TRBD1. CDR1 LGHDT and CDR2 YNNKEL come from the germline V gene (reference sequence). This CDR3 is built from 13 residues. V dropped 6 bases and J dropped 6; count of bases not matched to a gene: 3. CDR3 DNA: TGTGCCAGCAGTCGGGACAGGGGGAATGGCTACACCTTC. This translates into CASSRDRGNGYTF. Variable domain in full (rest from reference TRBV3-1 and TRBJ1-2): DTAVSQTPKYLVTQMGNDKSIKCEQNLGHDTMYWYKQDSKKFLKIMFSYNNKELIINETVPNRFSPKSPDKAHLNLHINSLELGDSAVYFCASSRDRGNGYTFGSGTRLTVV.

At least ten counts were recorded for this clonotype. The chain combines TRBV3-1 with TRBJ2-5, with 13 bases that match TRBD2. The CDR3 runs to 19 residues. The V gene's germline CDR1 is LGHDT and CDR2 YNNKEL (reference sequence). V shed 4 bases and J 2 bases; nucleotides not matched to a gene: 13. CDR3 in DNA: TGTGCCAGCAGCCGCCTCCCCGGGACTAGCGGGATGTGGCAAGAGACCCAGTACTTC. It codes for CASSRLPGTSGMWQETQYF.

The J gene is TRBJ2-3, the V gene TRBV5-1; D unclear. V was pared by 0 bases and J by 1 base, with 21 bases between. There are 19 residues in the CDR3. Germline V gene sequence: CDR1 SGHRS, CDR2 YFSETQ. The CDR3 bases are TGCGCCAGCAGCTTGGACGACTTAAGCAGATGGTGGGGCACAGATACGCAGTATTTT. As protein: CASSLDDLSRWWGTDTQYF.

In its sample, this clonotype was seen many times. The chain employs TRBV11-2 and TRBJ2-5, with D possibly TRBD2 on 5 matching bases. Trimming removed 5 bases from V and 2 bases from J, with 15 bases in between. The CDR3 covers 15 residues. Germline-derived CDR1 and CDR2 are SGHAT and FQNNGV. The CDR3 is CASSPYRRTQETQYF. The CDR3 nucleotides are TGTGCCAGCAGCCCCTACCGGCGGACTCAAGAGACCCAGTACTTC.